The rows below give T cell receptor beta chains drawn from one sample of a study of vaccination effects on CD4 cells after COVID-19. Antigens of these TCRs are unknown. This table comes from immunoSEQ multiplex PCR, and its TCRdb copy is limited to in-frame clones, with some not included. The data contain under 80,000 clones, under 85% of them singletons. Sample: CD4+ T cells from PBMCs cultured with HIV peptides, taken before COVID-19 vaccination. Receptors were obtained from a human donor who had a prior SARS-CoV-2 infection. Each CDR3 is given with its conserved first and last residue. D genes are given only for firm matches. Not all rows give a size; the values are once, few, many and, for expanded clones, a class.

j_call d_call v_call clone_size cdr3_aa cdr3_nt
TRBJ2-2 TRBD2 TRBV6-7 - CASSYSTGGDVDANTGELFF TGTGCCAGCAGTTACTCGACGGGAGGCGACGTGGATGCGAACACCGGGGAGCTGTTTTTT
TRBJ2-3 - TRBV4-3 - CASSRVRQNDADTQYF TGCGCCAGCAGCCGGGTAAGGCAGAATGATGCAGATACGCAGTATTTT
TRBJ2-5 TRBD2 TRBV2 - CASRTLAGAGETQYF TGTGCCAGCAGGACTTTAGCGGGAGCGGGGGAGACCCAGTACTTC
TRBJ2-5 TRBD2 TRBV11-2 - CASSLEAGGWQETQYF TGTGCCAGCAGCTTAGAGGCGGGAGGGTGGCAAGAGACCCAGTACTTC
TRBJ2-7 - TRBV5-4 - CASSWGPGQVSYEQYF TGTGCCAGCAGCTGGGGGCCGGGACAAGTTTCCTACGAGCAGTACTTC
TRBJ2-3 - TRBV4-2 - CASSPGGSIADTQYF TGTGCCAGCAGCCCCGGAGGTAGCATCGCAGATACGCAGTATTTT
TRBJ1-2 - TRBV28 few CASRAGGAGNGYTF TGTGCCAGCAGGGCGGGTGGGGCAGGCAATGGCTACACCTTC
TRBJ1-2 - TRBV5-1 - CASSLEGQNYGYTF TGCGCCAGCAGCTTGGAGGGACAAAACTATGGCTACACCTTC
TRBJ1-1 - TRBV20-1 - CSARGNTEAFF TGCAGTGCTAGGGGAAACACTGAAGCTTTCTTT
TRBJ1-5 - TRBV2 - CASRPNREGQPQHF TGTGCCAGCAGACCAAACAGGGAAGGTCAGCCCCAGCATTTT
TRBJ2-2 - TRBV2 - CASTKGDASGELFF TGTGCCAGCACAAAGGGGGACGCTAGCGGGGAGCTGTTTTTT
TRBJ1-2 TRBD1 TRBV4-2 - CASSRRRQGANYGYTF TGTGCCAGCAGCCGCCGCCGACAGGGGGCCAATTATGGCTACACCTTC
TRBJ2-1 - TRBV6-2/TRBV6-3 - CASSSTLIKTYNEQFF TGTGCCAGCAGTTCTACCCTGATTAAGACCTACAATGAGCAGTTCTTC
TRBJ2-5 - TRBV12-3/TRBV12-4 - CASSSTRSAQYF TGTGCCAGCAGCTCGACTCGCTCGGCCCAGTACTTC
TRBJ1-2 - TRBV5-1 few CASSLGADGYTF TGCGCCAGCAGCTTGGGAGCGGATGGCTACACCTTC
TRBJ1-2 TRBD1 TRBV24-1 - CATSDRQGYGYTF TGTGCCACCAGTGATAGACAGGGGTATGGCTACACCTTC
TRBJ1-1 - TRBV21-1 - CASSKDKGDTEAFF TGTGCCAGCAGCAAAGATAAGGGGGACACTGAAGCTTTCTTT
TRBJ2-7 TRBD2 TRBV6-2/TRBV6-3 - CASSYRSSGLSYEQYF TGTGCCAGCAGTTATCGTTCTAGCGGGCTTTCCTACGAGCAGTACTTC
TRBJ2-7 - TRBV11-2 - CASSSPTGTYTYEQYF TGTGCCAGCAGCTCGCCAACAGGGACCTATACCTACGAGCAGTACTTC
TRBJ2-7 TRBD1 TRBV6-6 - CASSYSSQGAGEQYF TGTGCCAGCAGTTACTCGTCTCAGGGGGCGGGTGAGCAGTACTTC
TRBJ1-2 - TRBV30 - CAVEVERYGYTF TGTGCCGTGGAGGTAGAGAGATATGGCTACACCTTC
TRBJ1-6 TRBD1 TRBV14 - CASSQVFGQAYNSPLHF TGTGCCAGCAGCCAAGTATTCGGACAGGCCTATAATTCACCCCTCCACTTT
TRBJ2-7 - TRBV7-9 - CASSLQILDEQYF TGTGCCAGCAGCTTGCAGATACTGGACGAGCAGTACTTC
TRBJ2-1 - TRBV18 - CASSLIQGNEQFF TGTGCCAGCTCATTAATACAGGGAAATGAGCAGTTCTTC
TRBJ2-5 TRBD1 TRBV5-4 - CASTSSPDRAETQYF TGTGCCAGCACCTCCTCTCCGGACAGGGCAGAGACCCAGTACTTC
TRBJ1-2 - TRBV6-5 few CASSRDGPSNYGYTF TGTGCCAGCTCCCGGGACGGACCGTCTAACTATGGCTACACCTTC
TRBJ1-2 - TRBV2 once CASTFQRSGYTF TGTGCCAGCACCTTCCAACGGAGTGGCTACACCTTC
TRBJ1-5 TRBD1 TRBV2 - CASSPRGISNQPQHF TGTGCCAGCAGTCCCAGGGGGATAAGCAATCAGCCCCAGCATTTT
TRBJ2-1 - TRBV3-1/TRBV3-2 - CASSQASSYNEQFF TGTGCCAGCAGCCAAGCGAGCTCCTACAATGAGCAGTTCTTC
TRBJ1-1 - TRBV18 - CASSQGQFGTEAFF TGTGCCAGCTCACAGGGGCAGTTCGGCACTGAAGCTTTCTTT
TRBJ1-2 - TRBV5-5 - CASSLSAVNYGYTF TGTGCCAGCAGCTTGTCGGCGGTCAACTATGGCTACACCTTC
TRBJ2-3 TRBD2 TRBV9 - CASTGGSWSTDTQYF TGTGCCAGCACGGGGGGGTCGTGGAGCACAGATACGCAGTATTTT
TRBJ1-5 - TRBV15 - CATSRDSRNQPQHF TGTGCCACCAGCAGAGATTCACGGAATCAGCCCCAGCATTTT
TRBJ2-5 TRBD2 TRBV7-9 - CAGGLREGQETQYF TGTGCCGGAGGGTTGCGGGAGGGGCAAGAGACCCAGTACTTC
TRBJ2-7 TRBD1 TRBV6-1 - CASSGDRGRPDVGEQYF TGTGCCAGCAGTGGGGACAGGGGGCGGCCCGATGTGGGCGAGCAGTACTTC
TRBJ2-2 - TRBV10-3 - CAISAGANTGELFF TGTGCCATCAGTGCTGGAGCGAACACCGGGGAGCTGTTTTTT
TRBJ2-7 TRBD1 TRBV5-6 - CASSFPGQSYEQYF TGTGCCAGCAGCTTCCCGGGACAGAGCTACGAGCAGTACTTC
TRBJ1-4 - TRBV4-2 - CASSQVRATNEKLFF TGTGCCAGCAGCCAAGTGCGGGCAACTAATGAAAAACTGTTTTTT
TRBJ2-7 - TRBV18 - CASSPPGSGYEQYF TGTGCCAGCTCACCACCGGGCAGCGGCTACGAGCAGTACTTC
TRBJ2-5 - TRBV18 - CASSPTGQETQYF TGTGCCAGCTCACCGACAGGACAAGAGACCCAGTACTTC
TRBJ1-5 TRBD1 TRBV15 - CATETRDRGNQPQHF TGTGCCACCGAAACCCGGGACAGGGGCAATCAGCCCCAGCATTTT